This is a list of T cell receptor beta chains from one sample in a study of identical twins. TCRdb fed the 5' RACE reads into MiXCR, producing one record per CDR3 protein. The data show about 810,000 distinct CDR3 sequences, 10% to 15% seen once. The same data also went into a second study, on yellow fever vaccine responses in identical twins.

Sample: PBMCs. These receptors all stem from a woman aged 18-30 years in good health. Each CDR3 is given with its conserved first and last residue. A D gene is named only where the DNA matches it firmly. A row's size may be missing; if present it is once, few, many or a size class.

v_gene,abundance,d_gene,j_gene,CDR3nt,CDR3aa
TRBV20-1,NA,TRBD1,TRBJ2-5,TGCAGTTTGGACAGGGTAGGAGAGACCCAGTACTTC,CSLDRVGETQYF
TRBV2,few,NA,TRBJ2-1,TGTGCCAGCAGGCTGGACGAAAGCTCCTACAATGAGCAGTTCTTC,CASRLDESSYNEQFF
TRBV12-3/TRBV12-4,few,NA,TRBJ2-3,TGTGCCAGCAGTAAACTAGCCTCCACCAATACGCAGTATTTT,CASSKLASTNTQYF
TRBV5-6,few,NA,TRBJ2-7,TGTGCCAGCAGCTTCGACAGGGTGGGAGGCTACGAGCAGTACTTC,CASSFDRVGGYEQYF
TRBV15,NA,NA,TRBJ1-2,TGTGCCACCAGCAGAGATAGGACAACGTATGGCTACACCTTC,CATSRDRTTYGYTF
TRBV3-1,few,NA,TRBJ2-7,TGTGCCAGCAGCCAAGATCTACAGGACTCCTACGAGCAGTACTTC,CASSQDLQDSYEQYF
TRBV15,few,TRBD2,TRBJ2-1,TGTGCCACCAGTGGAGCCCTAGCGGCTCCCTACAATGAGCAGTTCTTC,CATSGALAAPYNEQFF
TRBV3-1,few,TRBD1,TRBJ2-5,TGTGCCAGCAGCCAGACAGGGGGCGCGTTTTCCCAAGAGACCCAGTACTTC,CASSQTGGAFSQETQYF
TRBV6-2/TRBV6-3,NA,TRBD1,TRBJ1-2,TGTGCCAGCAGCCTGGGACAGCAGAAGATTAGCTACACCTTC,CASSLGQQKISYTF
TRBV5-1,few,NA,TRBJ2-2,TGCGCCAGCAGTTTTGCTAGCCCCTACACCGGGGAGCTGTTTTTT,CASSFASPYTGELFF
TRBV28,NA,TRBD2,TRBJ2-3,TGTGCCAGCAGTTTTTCAGGCACACTAGCGGGAGTGCCAGATACGCAGTATTTT,CASSFSGTLAGVPDTQYF
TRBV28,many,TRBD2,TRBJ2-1,TGTGCCAGCGGGCTAGCGGGAGACAATGAGCAGTTCTTC,CASGLAGDNEQFF
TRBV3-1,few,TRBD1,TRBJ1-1,TGTGCCAGCAGCCTCTACCACGACGTGACAGGGGCGGGAAACACTGAAGCTTTCTTT,CASSLYHDVTGAGNTEAFF
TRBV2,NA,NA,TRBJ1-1,TGTGCCATCACAGTGGGAATGGAAGCTTTCTTT,CAITVGMEAFF
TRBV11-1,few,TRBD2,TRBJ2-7,TGTGCCAGCAGCTTCCCGAGATCCAATCCGGGAGGGCCGGAGGAGCAGTACTTC,CASSFPRSNPGGPEEQYF
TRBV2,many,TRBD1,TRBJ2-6,TGTGCCAGCAGGCCCGGACAGGGGATAGGAACCTCTGGGGCCAACGTCCTGACTTTC,CASRPGQGIGTSGANVLTF
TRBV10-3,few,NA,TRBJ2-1,TGTGCCATCAGTGAGAGAAGGGTAGGGTCGTTCTTC,CAISERRVGSFF
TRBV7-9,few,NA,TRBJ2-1,TGTGCCAGCAGCTTCAATGACGACAGGTACTACAATGAGCAGTTCTTC,CASSFNDDRYYNEQFF
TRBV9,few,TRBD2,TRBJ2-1,TGTGCCAGCAGCGTAGTTGGACTAGCGGGTGACGATGAGCAGTTCTTC,CASSVVGLAGDDEQFF
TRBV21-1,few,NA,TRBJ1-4,TGTGCCAGCGGGGCCGACCTTAATGAAAAACTGTTTTTT,CASGADLNEKLFF
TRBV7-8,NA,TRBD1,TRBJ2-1,TGTGCCAGCAGCTTAGTTTACGGACAGGGGGTTTATGAGCAGTTCTTC,CASSLVYGQGVYEQFF
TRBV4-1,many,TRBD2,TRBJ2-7,TGCGCCAGCAGCCAAGATCGGGGGGTCTACGAGCAGTACTTC,CASSQDRGVYEQYF
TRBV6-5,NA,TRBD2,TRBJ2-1,TGTGTCAGCAGTTACGAAGCGGGAGGACTCGGTAATGAGCAGTTCTTC,CVSSYEAGGLGNEQFF
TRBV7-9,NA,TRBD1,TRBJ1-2,TGTGCCAGCAGCTCCTCCGGGACAGACCTAATCCTTTATGGCTACACCTTC,CASSSSGTDLILYGYTF
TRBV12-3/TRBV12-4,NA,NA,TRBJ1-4,TGTGCCAGCAGTTTAATCCAAGCAACTAATGAAAAACTGTTTTTT,CASSLIQATNEKLFF
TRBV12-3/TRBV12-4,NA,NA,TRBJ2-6,TGTGCCAGCAGTTTAGAACCCCAGGTCCAGTCGACTGGGGCCAACGTCCTGACTTTC,CASSLEPQVQSTGANVLTF
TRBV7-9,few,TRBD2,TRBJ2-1,TGTGCCAGCAGCGCAAGGACTAGCTCACTAGATAAGAGTGAGCAGTTCTTC,CASSARTSSLDKSEQFF
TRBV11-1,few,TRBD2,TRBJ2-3,TGTGCCAGCAGCTCCCCGGTTTCCCGCGGGGGGGCCTTAGCAGATACGCAGTATTTT,CASSSPVSRGGALADTQYF
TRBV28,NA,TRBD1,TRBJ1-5,TGTGCCAGCAAAGACGGACAGGGTCCGGGCCAGCCCCAGCATTTT,CASKDGQGPGQPQHF
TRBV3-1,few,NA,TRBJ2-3,TGTGCCAGCAGCTACCCGGGGGTGGGCACAGATACGCAGTATTTT,CASSYPGVGTDTQYF
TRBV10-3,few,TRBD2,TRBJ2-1,TGTGCCATCAGTGAGTGGGGCGGGAGCTCCTACAATGAGCAGTTCTTC,CAISEWGGSSYNEQFF
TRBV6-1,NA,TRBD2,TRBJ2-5,TGTGCCAGCAGCCAGCGGGGGTGGGACCAAGAGACCCAGTACTTC,CASSQRGWDQETQYF
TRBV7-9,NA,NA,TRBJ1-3,TGTGCCAGCACCCGGGGAATCGGGTCTGGAAACACCATATATTTT,CASTRGIGSGNTIYF
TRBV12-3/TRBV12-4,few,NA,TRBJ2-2,TGTGCCAGCAGTTTCACCCCGAACACCGGGGAGCTGTTTTTT,CASSFTPNTGELFF
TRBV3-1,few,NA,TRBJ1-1,TGTGCCAGCAGCCACACAGGACAGATGAACACTGAAGCTTTCTTT,CASSHTGQMNTEAFF
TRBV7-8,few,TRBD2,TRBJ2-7,TGTGCCAGCAGCTTTGAGACTAGCGTCTCCTACGAGCAGTACTTC,CASSFETSVSYEQYF
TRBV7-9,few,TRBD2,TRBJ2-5,TGTGCCAGCAGCTTAATGGCTAGCGGGAGGGAGCAAGAGACCCAGTACTTC,CASSLMASGREQETQYF
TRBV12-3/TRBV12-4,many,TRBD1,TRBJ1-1,TGTGCCAGCAGTCAGGGACAGGGGTTATCTGAAGCTTTCTTT,CASSQGQGLSEAFF
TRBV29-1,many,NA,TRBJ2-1,TGCAGCGTCTTGTCCTACAATGAGCAGTTCTTC,CSVLSYNEQFF